This T cell receptor beta chain came from a study of CD8 T cells in Susac syndrome. About 0.45 to 1 ug RNA was reverse transcribed with random hexamers. TCRdb passed the immunoSEQ multiplex PCR reads through MiXCR, listing each CDR3 protein once. The table has about 200,000 distinct CDR3 sequences, 90% to 95% seen once. This clonotype was recorded only once. The receptor comes from a human donor with multiple sclerosis. The source material was CD4+ T cells from PBMCs.

DNA for the CDR3: TGTGCCAGTAGTAGGGAAGGGTCACCAAACATTCAGTACTTC. It encodes CASSREGSPNIQYF. The rearrangement joins TRBV9 to TRBJ2-4; D gene ambiguous. Germline values: CDR1 SGDLS, CDR2 YYNGEE. V was pared by 8 bases and J by 6 bases, with 18 bases between. The CDR3 spans 14 residues.